The 12 T cell receptor beta chains listed next were all sequenced from one sample in a study of blood T cell repertoires in COVID-19. Using immunoSEQ multiplex PCR, the repertoire was profiled, and TCRdb retains in-frame clones only, with some absent. The sample carries 35,000 to 50,000 clones, more than 80% recorded once. Sample: peripheral blood. Receptors were obtained from a man between 60 and 70 years old with active COVID-19.

The chain is built from TRBV18 and TRBJ2-2; 8 bases align to TRBD1. This CDR3 has 15 amino acids. The ends lost 3 bases at V and 6 bases at J; junction bases unmatched: 6. The germline V gene has CDR1 KGHSH and CDR2 LQKENI. CDR3 nucleotides: TGTGCCAGCTCACCTCAGGGGGCCGTGGCCGGGGAGCTGTTTTTT. Encoded protein: CASSPQGAVAGELFF.

The chain couples TRBV14 to TRBJ1-4; 8 bases are shared with TRBD1. This CDR3 contains 16 residues. Trimming cost V 4 bases and J 8 bases; bases outside gene matches: 12. Germline CDR1 reads SGHDN; CDR2 reads FVKESK. This CDR3 is CASSPVGQGRGEKLFF. CDR3 sequence (DNA): TGTGCCAGCAGCCCCGTCGGACAGGGCAGGGGCGAAAAACTGTTTTTT.

This clone was counted between two and nine times. The chain carries TRBV4-1 and TRBJ1-1; D gene ambiguous. The CDR3 spans 13 residues. Trimming stripped 8 bases from V and 1 base from J, with 11 bases between. Germline loops: CDR1 MGHRA, CDR2 YSYEKL. CDR3 sequence reads: CASSPQQNTEAFF. The DNA for the CDR3 is TGCGCCAGCTCCCCGCAACAGAACACTGAAGCTTTCTTT.

This clone was recorded a few times. This sequence joins TRBV19 and TRBJ1-5, with unresolved D. This CDR3 has 13 residues. CDR1 is LNHDA and CDR2 is SQIVND in the germline V gene (reference sequence). Trimming shortened V by 1 base and J by 5 bases, and 6 bases separated the two germline ends. The chain's CDR3 is CASSIAVYQPQHF. The CDR3, as DNA: TGTGCCAGTAGTATAGCGGTATATCAGCCCCAGCATTTT.

The rearrangement uses TRBV6-5 and TRBJ1-4; D is unresolved. Germline V CDR1 and CDR2: MNHEY, SVGAGI. The germline V and J ends were trimmed by 3 bases and 0 bases, with 8 bases remaining between them. The CDR3 runs to 15 residues. This chain's CDR3 is CASSYTPATNEKLFF. Here the CDR3 DNA reads TGTGCCAGCAGTTATACCCCAGCAACTAATGAAAAACTGTTTTTT.

The rearrangement joins TRBV28 to TRBJ2-1; 9 bases are shared with TRBD1. In germline, CDR1 is MDHEN, CDR2 SYDVKM. The V and J ends lost 2 bases and 7 bases, in that order; junction bases with no gene match: 9. The length of the CDR3 is 16 residues. In nucleotides, the CDR3 is TGTGCCAGCAGTTTACTAGGGGACAGGGTCTCTAATGAGCAGTTCTTC. It codes for CASSLLGDRVSNEQFF.

The gene calls are TRBV6-5 and TRBJ1-2; D unresolved. Germline V gene lookup returns CDR1 MNHEY and CDR2 SVGAGI. With 6 bases removed from V and 3 bases from J, the gap between germline ends came to 11 bases. The CDR3 runs to 13 residues. This chain's CDR3 is CASRRAGDYGYTF. CDR3 DNA: TGTGCCAGCAGAAGGGCCGGGGACTATGGCTACACCTTC.

J is TRBJ2-1 and V is TRBV6-2 or TRBV6-3, with a possible D match to TRBD2 (7 bases). The CDR3 runs 15 residues. Germline CDR1 MNHEY, CDR2 SVGEGT. V lost 6 bases, J lost 5 bases, and 17 bases lay in between. CDR3 protein: CASSRYGGLDNEQFF. The DNA of the CDR3 is TGTGCCAGCAGCCGATACGGGGGGCTTGACAATGAGCAGTTCTTC.

This clone has a single count. The chain is built from TRBV18 and TRBJ2-3; TRBD2 aligns across 13 bases. V lost 2 bases, J lost 2 bases, and 1 base stayed unmatched. The CDR3 extends over 16 amino acids. Germline lookup yields CDR1 KGHSH and CDR2 LQKENI. The CDR3 here is CASSPGTSGNTDTQYF. CDR3 sequence (DNA): TGTGCCAGCTCACCAGGGACTAGCGGGAACACAGATACGCAGTATTTT.

The CDR3 loop is CASSPFSGGPGNTGELFF. The CDR3 nucleotides are TGTGCCAGCAGCCCATTCTCGGGAGGGCCTGGGAACACCGGGGAGCTGTTTTTT. This chain joins TRBV9 and TRBJ2-2, with 8 bases lining up with TRBD2. J was trimmed by 1 base and V by 4 bases; bases with no gene match: 12. The CDR3 runs to 18 residues. CDR1 is SGDLS and CDR2 is YYNGEE in the germline V gene.

V gene TRBV15 combines with J gene TRBJ2-3; D remains ambiguous. V lost 2 bases and J lost 2, with 20 bases in between. Germline V CDR1 and CDR2: LNHNV, YYDKDF (reference sequence). The CDR3 is 18 amino acids. The CDR3 loop is CATSRSSLGSSNTDTQYF. The CDR3 nucleotides read TGTGCCACCAGCAGATCCTCCTTAGGTAGCTCGAACACAGATACGCAGTATTTT.

The rearrangement uses TRBV7-8 and TRBJ2-2; D possibly corresponds to TRBD1 (6 bases). The CDR3 consists of 13 residues. V gave up 5 bases and J gave up 7 bases, with 11 bases separating them. From germline, CDR1 is SGHVS and CDR2 FQNEAQ. This chain's CDR3 is CASSMGHSGELFF. DNA for the CDR3: TGTGCCAGCAGCATGGGACATAGCGGGGAGCTGTTTTTT.